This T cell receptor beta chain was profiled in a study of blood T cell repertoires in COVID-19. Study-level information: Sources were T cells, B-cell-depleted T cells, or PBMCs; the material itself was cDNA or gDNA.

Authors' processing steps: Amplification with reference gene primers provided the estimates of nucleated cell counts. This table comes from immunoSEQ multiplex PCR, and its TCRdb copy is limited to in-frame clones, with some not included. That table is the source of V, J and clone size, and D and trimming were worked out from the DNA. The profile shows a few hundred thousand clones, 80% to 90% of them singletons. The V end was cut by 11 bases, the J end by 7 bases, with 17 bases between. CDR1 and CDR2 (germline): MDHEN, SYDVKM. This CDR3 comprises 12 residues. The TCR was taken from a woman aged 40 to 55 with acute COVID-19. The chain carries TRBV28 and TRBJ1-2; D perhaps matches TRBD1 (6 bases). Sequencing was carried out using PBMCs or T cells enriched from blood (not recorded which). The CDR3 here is CACLGAPSGYTF. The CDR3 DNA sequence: TGTGCCTGCCTGGGGGCCCCCTCTGGCTACACCTTC.